This T cell receptor beta chain originates from a study of human thymus T cells. Regarding the study as a whole: Gene usage for V and J segments appeared biased in thymic and blood repertoires.

Sequencing was performed with immunoSEQ multiplex PCR; in TCRdb, only in-frame clones are kept and a portion is missing. Of about 60,000 clones listed, around 94% are singletons. To note about this clone: Its target is not known.

A roughly 0.5-1 mL peripheral blood aliquot was taken intraoperatively from four of eight donors. The origin of this receptor is a boy under two years old with a congenital heart defect but otherwise immunologically healthy. The sample comprised blood.

CDR3 amino acids: CASSPRTRIDTQYF. CDR3 nucleotides: TGTGCCAGCAGTCCACGGACTCGGATAGATACGCAGTATTTT. The chain is built from TRBV28 and TRBJ2-3, with D possibly being TRBD2 (5 bases). The ends were cut back, 5 bases at V and 5 bases at J, with 14 bases in the middle. The V gene's germline CDR1 is MDHEN and CDR2 SYDVKM. This CDR3 is 14 amino acids long. The variable domain in full, completed from reference TRBV28 and TRBJ2-3, reads DVKVTQSSRYLVKRTGEKVFLECVQDMDHENMFWYRQDPGLGLRLIYFSYDVKMKEKGDIPEGYSVSREKKERFSLILESASTNQTSMYLCASSPRTRIDTQYFGPGTRLTVL.